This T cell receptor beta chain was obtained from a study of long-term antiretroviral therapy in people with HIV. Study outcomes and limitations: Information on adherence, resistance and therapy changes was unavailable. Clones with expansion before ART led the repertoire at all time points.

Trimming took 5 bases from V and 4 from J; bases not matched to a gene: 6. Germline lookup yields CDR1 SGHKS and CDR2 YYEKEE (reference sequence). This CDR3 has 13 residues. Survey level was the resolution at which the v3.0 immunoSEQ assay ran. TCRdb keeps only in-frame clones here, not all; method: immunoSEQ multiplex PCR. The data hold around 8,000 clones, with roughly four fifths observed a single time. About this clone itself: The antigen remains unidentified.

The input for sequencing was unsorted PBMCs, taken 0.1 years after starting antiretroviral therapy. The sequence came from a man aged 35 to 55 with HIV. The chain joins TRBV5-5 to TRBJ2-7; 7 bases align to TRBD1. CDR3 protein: CASRTGTEYEQYF. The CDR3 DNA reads TGTGCCAGCAGAACCGGGACAGAATACGAGCAGTACTTC.